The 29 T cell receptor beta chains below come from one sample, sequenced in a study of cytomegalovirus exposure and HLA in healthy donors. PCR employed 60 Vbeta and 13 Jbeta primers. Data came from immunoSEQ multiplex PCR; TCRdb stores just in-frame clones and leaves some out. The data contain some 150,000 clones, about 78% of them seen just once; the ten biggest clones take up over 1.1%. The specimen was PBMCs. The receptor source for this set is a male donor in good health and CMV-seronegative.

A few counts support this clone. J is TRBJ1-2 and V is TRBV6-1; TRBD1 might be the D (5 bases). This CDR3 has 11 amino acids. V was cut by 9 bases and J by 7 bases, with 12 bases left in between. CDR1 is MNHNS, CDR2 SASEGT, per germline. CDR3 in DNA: TGTGCCAGTCACCAGGGAGGTGGCTACACCTTC. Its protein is CASHQGGGYTF.

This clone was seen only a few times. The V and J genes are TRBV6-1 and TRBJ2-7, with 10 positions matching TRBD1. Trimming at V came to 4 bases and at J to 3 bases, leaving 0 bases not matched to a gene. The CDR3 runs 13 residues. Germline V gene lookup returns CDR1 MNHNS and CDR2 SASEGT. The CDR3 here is CASSGDRGYEQYF. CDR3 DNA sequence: TGTGCCAGCAGTGGGGACAGGGGCTACGAGCAGTACTTC.

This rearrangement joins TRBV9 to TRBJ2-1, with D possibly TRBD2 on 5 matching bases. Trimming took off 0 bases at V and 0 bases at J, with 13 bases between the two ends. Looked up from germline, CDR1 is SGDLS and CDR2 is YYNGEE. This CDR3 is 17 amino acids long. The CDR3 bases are TGTGCCAGCAGCGTAGGGGTTAGCGAGGGCTCCTACAATGAGCAGTTCTTC. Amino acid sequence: CASSVGVSEGSYNEQFF.

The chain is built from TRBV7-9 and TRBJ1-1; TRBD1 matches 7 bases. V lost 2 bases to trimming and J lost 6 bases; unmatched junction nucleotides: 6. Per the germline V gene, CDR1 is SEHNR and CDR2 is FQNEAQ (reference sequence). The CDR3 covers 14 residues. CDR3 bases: TGTGCCAGCAGCTTAACTGGACAGGCGGCTGAAGCTTTCTTT. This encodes CASSLTGQAAEAFF.

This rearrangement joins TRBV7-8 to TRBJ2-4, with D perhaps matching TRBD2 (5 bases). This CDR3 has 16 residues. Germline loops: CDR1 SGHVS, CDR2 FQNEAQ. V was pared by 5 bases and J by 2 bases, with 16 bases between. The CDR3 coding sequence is TGTGCCAGCAGCGCAGGACTCCGTACCTCCAAAAACATTCAGTACTTC. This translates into CASSAGLRTSKNIQYF.

Here the CDR3 reads CASSFLAGNNEQFF. The CDR3 DNA follows: TGTGCCAGCAGTTTTCTAGCGGGGAACAATGAGCAGTTCTTC. This rearrangement joins TRBV27 to TRBJ2-1, with 9 bases aligning to TRBD2. The germline CDR1 and CDR2 sequences are MNHEY and SMNVEV (reference sequence). The CDR3 contains 14 residues. V dropped 3 bases and J dropped 5; count of bases not matched to a gene: 2.

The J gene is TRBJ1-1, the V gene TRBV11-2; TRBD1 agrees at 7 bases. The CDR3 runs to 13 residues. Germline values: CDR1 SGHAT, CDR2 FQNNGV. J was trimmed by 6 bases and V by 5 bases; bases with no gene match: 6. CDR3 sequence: CASSNRDSAEAFF. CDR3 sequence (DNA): TGTGCCAGCAGCAACCGGGACAGCGCTGAAGCTTTCTTT.

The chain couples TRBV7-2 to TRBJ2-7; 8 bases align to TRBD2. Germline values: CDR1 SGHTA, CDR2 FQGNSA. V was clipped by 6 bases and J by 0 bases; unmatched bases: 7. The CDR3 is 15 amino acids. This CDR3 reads CASSSSGSLSYEQYF. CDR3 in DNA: TGTGCCAGCAGTTCGAGCGGGAGCCTCTCCTACGAGCAGTACTTC.

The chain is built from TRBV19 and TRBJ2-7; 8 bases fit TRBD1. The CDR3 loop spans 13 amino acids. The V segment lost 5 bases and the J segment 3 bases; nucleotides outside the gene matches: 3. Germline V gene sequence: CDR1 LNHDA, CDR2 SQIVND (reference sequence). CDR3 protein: CASSFGQGYEQYF. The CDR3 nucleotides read TGTGCCAGTAGTTTTGGACAGGGCTACGAGCAGTACTTC.

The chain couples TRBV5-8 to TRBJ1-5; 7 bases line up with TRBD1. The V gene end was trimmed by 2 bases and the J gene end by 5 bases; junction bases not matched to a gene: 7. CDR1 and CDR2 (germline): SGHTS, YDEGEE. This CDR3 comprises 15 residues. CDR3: CASSLSGGGYQPQHF. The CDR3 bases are TGTGCCAGCAGCTTATCAGGGGGTGGGTATCAGCCCCAGCATTTT.

This CDR3 reads CASSPGTGGRGEKLFF. DNA of the CDR3: TGTGCCAGCAGCCCCGGGACAGGGGGACGGGGGGAAAAACTGTTTTTT. The chain combines TRBV7-2 with TRBJ1-4; 11 bases line up with TRBD1. This CDR3 is 16 amino acids long. Germline values: CDR1 SGHTA, CDR2 FQGNSA. V gave up 5 bases and J gave up 8 bases; unmatched junction bases: 10.

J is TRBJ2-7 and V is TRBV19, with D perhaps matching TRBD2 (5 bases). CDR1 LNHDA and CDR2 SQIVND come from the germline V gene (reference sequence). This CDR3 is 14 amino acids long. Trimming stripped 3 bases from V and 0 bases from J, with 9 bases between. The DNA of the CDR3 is TGTGCCAGTAGTATGACGGGAAGCTCCTACGAGCAGTACTTC. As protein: CASSMTGSSYEQYF.

The CDR3 nucleotides are TGTGCCAGCAGTCAGGGGAGAAGTGGCAATCAGCCCCAGCATTTT. It specifies CASSQGRSGNQPQHF. The rearrangement links TRBV7-8 to TRBJ1-5; a weak D match, TRBD1 (6 bases). The germline V and J ends were trimmed by 6 bases and 2 bases, with 14 bases remaining between them. CDR3 size: 15 residues. Germline CDR1 reads SGHVS; CDR2 reads FQNEAQ.

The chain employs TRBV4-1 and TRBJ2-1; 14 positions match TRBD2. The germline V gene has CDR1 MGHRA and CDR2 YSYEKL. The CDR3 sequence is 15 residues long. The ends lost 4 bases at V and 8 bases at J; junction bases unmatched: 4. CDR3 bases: TGCGCCAGCAGCCCGGGACTAGCGGGAGATGATGAGCAGTTCTTC. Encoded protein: CASSPGLAGDDEQFF.

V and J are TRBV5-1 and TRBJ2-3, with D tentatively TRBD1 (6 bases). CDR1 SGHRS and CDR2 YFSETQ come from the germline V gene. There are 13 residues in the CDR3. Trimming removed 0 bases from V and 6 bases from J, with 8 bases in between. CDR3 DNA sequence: TGCGCCAGCAGCTTGGGAACAGGGGATACGCAGTATTTT. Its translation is CASSLGTGDTQYF.

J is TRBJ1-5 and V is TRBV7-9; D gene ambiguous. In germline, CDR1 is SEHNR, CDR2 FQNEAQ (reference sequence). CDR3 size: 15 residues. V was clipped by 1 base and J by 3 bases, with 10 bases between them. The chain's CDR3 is CASSLGSSVNQPQHF. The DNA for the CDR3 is TGTGCCAGCAGCTTAGGATCGTCAGTCAATCAGCCCCAGCATTTT.

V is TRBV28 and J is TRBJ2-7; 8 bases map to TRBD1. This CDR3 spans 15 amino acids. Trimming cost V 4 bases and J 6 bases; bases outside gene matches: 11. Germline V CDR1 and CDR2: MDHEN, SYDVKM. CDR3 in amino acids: CASSSSRDRNIEQYF. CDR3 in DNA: TGTGCCAGCAGTTCGTCCCGGGACAGGAACATCGAGCAGTACTTC.

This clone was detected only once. In nucleotides, the CDR3 is TGTGCCAGCAGCTTGGCCCTGGGACAGAATGAAAAACTGTTTTTT. This encodes CASSLALGQNEKLFF. The gene calls are TRBV5-6 and TRBJ1-4; TRBD1 aligns across 7 bases. This CDR3 region has 15 residues. CDR1 SGHDT and CDR2 YYEEEE come from the germline V gene. Germline trimming cut 0 bases from V and 5 bases from J; bases unmatched to any gene: 4.

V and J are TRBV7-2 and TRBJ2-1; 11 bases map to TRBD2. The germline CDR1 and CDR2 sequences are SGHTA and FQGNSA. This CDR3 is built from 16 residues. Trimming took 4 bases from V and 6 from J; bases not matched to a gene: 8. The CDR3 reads CASSSSPGLAVNEQFF. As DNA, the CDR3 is TGTGCCAGCAGCTCCTCTCCGGGACTAGCGGTCAATGAGCAGTTCTTC. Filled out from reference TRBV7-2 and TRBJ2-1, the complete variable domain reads GAGVSQSPSNKVTEKGKDVELRCDPISGHTALYWYRQSLGQGLEFLIYFQGNSAPDKSGLPSDRFSAERTGGSVSTLTIQRTQQEDSAVYLCASSSSPGLAVNEQFFGPGTRLTVL.

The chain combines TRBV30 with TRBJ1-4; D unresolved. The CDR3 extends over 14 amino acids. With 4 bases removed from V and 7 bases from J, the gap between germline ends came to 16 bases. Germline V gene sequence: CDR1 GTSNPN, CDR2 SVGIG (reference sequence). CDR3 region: CAWKPGRYGEKLFF. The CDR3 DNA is TGTGCCTGGAAGCCGGGGAGGTACGGTGAAAAACTGTTTTTT.

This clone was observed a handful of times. CDR3 in amino acids: CASSLVTGTTGELFF. The CDR3 nucleotides are TGTGCCAGCAGCTTGGTCACAGGGACCACCGGGGAGCTGTTTTTT. The V and J genes are TRBV7-2 and TRBJ2-2; D might be TRBD1 (6 bases). V was pared by 3 bases and J by 4 bases, with 12 bases between. Per germline, CDR1 SGHTA and CDR2 FQGNSA. This CDR3 has 15 residues.

CDR3 DNA: TGTGCCTGCCTCGGACTAGGTCTGGCGTTCTTC. This translates into CACLGLGLAFF. The chain has TRBV30 and TRBJ2-1; the match to TRBD2 covers 7 bases. The CDR3 has 11 residues. After removal of 6 bases from V and 15 bases from J, the junction contained 11 bases not matched to a gene. Germline values: CDR1 GTSNPN, CDR2 SVGIG (reference sequence). Using reference TRBV30 and TRBJ2-1 for the parts outside the CDR3, the full variable domain is SQTIHQWPATLVQPVGSPLSLECTVEGTSNPNLYWYRQAAGRGLQLLFYSVGIGQISSEVPQNLSASRPQDRQFILSSKKLLLSDSGFYLCACLGLGLAFFGPGTRLTVL.

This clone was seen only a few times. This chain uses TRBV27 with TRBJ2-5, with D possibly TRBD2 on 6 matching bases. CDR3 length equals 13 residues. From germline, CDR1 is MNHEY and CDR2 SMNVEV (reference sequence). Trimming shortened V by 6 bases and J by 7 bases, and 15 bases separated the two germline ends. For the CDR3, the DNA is TGTGCCAGCAGCCTCGGTGGGGGAGGGACCCAGTACTTC. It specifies CASSLGGGGTQYF.

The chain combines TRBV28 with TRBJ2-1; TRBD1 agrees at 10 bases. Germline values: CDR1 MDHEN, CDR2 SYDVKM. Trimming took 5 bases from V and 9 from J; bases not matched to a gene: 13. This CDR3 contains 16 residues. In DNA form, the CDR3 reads TGTGCCAGCAGTGCTCTCCCGGGACAGGGGTTTGGTGAGCAGTTCTTC. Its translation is CASSALPGQGFGEQFF.

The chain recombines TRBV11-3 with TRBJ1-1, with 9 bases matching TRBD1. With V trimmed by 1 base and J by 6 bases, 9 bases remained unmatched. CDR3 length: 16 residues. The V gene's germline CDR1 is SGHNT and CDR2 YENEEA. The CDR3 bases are TGTGCCAGCAGCTTAGGGAGAGGGGACAGGGCGTCTGAAGCTTTCTTT. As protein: CASSLGRGDRASEAFF.

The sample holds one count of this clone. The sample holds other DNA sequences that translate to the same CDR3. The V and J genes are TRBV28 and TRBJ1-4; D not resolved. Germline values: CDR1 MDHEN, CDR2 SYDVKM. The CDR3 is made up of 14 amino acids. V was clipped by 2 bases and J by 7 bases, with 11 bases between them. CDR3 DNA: TGTGCCAGCAGTTTACCCGGGGAGAGTGAAAAACTGTTTTTT. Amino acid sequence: CASSLPGESEKLFF.

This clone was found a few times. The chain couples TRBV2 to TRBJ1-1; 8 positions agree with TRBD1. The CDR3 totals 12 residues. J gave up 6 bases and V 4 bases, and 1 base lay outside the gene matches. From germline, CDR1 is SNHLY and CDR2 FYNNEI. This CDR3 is CASSGQGPEAFF. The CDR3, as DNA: TGTGCCAGCAGTGGACAGGGGCCTGAAGCTTTCTTT.

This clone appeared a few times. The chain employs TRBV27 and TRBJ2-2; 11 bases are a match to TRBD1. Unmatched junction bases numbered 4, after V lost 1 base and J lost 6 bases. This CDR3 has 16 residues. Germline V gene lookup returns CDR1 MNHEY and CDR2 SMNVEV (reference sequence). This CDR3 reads CASSLYPGQGAGELFF. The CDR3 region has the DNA TGTGCCAGCAGTTTATATCCGGGACAGGGGGCCGGGGAGCTGTTTTTT.

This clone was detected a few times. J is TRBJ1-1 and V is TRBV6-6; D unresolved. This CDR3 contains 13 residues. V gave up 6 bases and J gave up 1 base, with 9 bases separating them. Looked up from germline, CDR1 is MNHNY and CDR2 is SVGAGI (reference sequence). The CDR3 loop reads CASRSRGNTEAFF. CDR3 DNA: TGTGCCAGCAGGTCACGGGGGAACACTGAAGCTTTCTTT.